The 8 T cell receptor beta chains presented below share a single source sample, sequenced in a study of T cells after yellow fever vaccination. TCRdb reprocessed the 5' RACE reads via MiXCR and lists one record per CDR3 protein. This table has about 240,000 distinct CDR3 sequences, 6.9% appearing once. The sample was CD4+ T cells sorted from PBMCs, taken 15 days after the yellow fever booster vaccination. These TCRs come from a man aged 25-45 years who received the YFV17D yellow fever vaccine.

The sample holds a few counts of this clonotype. This chain joins TRBV25-1 and TRBJ1-1; a possible D gene is TRBD1 (5 bases). Deletions cut 6 bases from V and 11 bases from J, with 22 bases between. Germline V gives CDR1 MGHDK, CDR2 SYGVNS. The CDR3 sequence is 14 residues long. The CDR3 DNA reads TGTGCCAGCAGAGGATTCGCAGGGACCGAAGAGGCTTTCTTT. Protein: CASRGFAGTEEAFF.

This clonotype was counted at least ten times. This chain connects TRBV5-6 to TRBJ2-7, with 10 positions matching TRBD1. This CDR3 has 15 amino acids. CDR1 and CDR2 from the germline V gene are SGHDT and YYEEEE. Trimming cost V 4 bases and J 1 base; bases outside gene matches: 5. CDR3 in DNA: TGTGCCAGCAGCGAACCGGGACAGGGGTCCTACGAGCAGTACTTC. Its protein product is CASSEPGQGSYEQYF.

This clonotype occurred many times. This chain joins TRBV7-2 and TRBJ2-3; D is perhaps TRBD2 (6 bases). The CDR3 spans 14 residues. Germline CDR1 SGHTA, CDR2 FQGNSA. Trimming took 8 bases from V and 1 from J, leaving 13 bases between them. DNA of the CDR3: TGTGCCAGCGGCGGGGAGACCCGCACAGATACGCAGTATTTT. Translation gives CASGGETRTDTQYF.

This chain links TRBV7-2 with TRBJ2-2; D uncertain. In germline, CDR1 is SGHTA, CDR2 FQGNSA. V shed 2 bases and J shed 7 bases, with 5 bases lying between them. CDR3 length: 12 residues. CDR3 protein: CASSLNIGELFF. In DNA, the CDR3 is TGTGCCAGCAGCTTAAATATCGGGGAGCTGTTTTTT.

This clonotype has more than one count but fewer than ten. The chain joins TRBV3-1 to TRBJ2-7; D not resolved. This CDR3 has 14 amino acids. CDR1 is LGHDT, CDR2 YNNKEL, per germline (reference sequence). Trimming shortened V by 2 bases and J by 6 bases, and 14 bases separated the two germline ends. Here the CDR3 DNA reads TGTGCCAGCAGCCAATCCAAAGGTTCGGGCGAGCAGTACTTC. It encodes CASSQSKGSGEQYF.

The V and J genes are TRBV7-9 and TRBJ1-1, with D uncertain. V lost 1 base to trimming and J lost 6 bases, with 6 bases between them. Germline CDR1 and CDR2: SEHNR and FQNEAQ (reference sequence). The CDR3 runs to 12 residues. The CDR3 DNA sequence: TGTGCCAGCAGCTTAGAGGTCGCTGAAGCTTTCTTT. As protein: CASSLEVAEAFF.

This clonotype was seen at least ten times. This chain links TRBV5-1 with TRBJ1-1; tentative D call: TRBD1 (5 bases). This CDR3 is 13 amino acids long. Germline V gene sequence: CDR1 SGHRS, CDR2 YFSETQ. V dropped 1 base and J dropped 5 bases, with 9 bases sitting between them. The CDR3 DNA follows: TGCGCCAGCAGCTTGTCGGGGACGACTGAAGCTTTCTTT. It is translated as CASSLSGTTEAFF.

This clonotype was observed once. The chain couples TRBV6-2 or TRBV6-3 to TRBJ2-6; D is ambiguous. V lost 2 bases and J 2 bases, leaving 13 bases between the germline ends. In germline, CDR1 is MNHEY, CDR2 SVGEGT. The CDR3 has 17 amino acids. CDR3 residues: CASSYVGQHPGANVLTF. CDR3 nucleotides: TGTGCCAGCAGTTACGTAGGTCAGCACCCTGGGGCCAACGTCCTGACTTTC.